This T cell receptor beta chain is from a study of low-dose radiotherapy and immunotherapy resistance in tumors. Study details: The drug cyclophosphamide was given into a vein at 200 mg/m2 every two weeks, one day before radiation and immunotherapy.

The ends were cut back, 1 base at V and 3 bases at J, with 8 bases in the middle. Germline V gives CDR1 SGHRS, CDR2 YFSETQ. CDR3 size: 14 residues. With TRAV- and TRBV-specific primers, first-strand cDNA was made, covering the alpha and beta chains. For amplifying TCRs, the PCR ran for approximately 21 cycles with Phusion, which was used together with a constant-region primer and the adapter on the V primers. In TCRdb, the reads were re-called with MiXCR into one record per CDR3 protein. The table lists tens of thousands of distinct CDR3 sequences, approximately 17% of them singletons, with about 5.5% in the top ten. At least ten counts were recorded for this clonotype. The sample's time point: before trial treatment. The donors, trial participants, received nivolumab, ipilimumab, aspirin, low-dose cyclophosphamide and low-dose radiotherapy.

The TCR comes from a male donor with prostate cancer. The rearrangement links TRBV5-1 to TRBJ1-5, with a tentative D call TRBD1 (6 bases). Sample: PBMCs, taken before treatment. DNA for the CDR3: TGCGCCAGCAGCTTGTCAGGGGTCAATCAGCCCCAGCATTTT. Protein product: CASSLSGVNQPQHF.